Listed here are 21 T cell receptor beta chains from one sample, sequenced in a study of pediatric ulcerative colitis. TCRdb's copy holds only in-frame clones and misses some; the assay was immunoSEQ multiplex PCR. In the table there are 60,000 to 75,000 clones, over 65% of which are singletons. The sample consisted of blood. These receptors were obtained from a boy between 5 and 17 years old with moderate ulcerative colitis.

The chain combines TRBV14 with TRBJ1-2; possible D gene TRBD1, 6 bases. This CDR3 contains 13 residues. Germline lookup yields CDR1 SGHDN and CDR2 FVKESK. With 8 bases removed from V and 6 bases from J, the gap between germline ends came to 16 bases. CDR3 protein: CASGRLRGHGYTF. Written as DNA, the CDR3 is TGTGCCAGCGGCCGTCTCCGGGGGCATGGCTACACCTTC.

This chain connects TRBV2 to TRBJ2-5, with D tentatively TRBD2 (7 bases). Trimming stripped 7 bases from V and 1 base from J, with 16 bases between. The CDR3 runs to 15 residues. The germline V gene has CDR1 SNHLY and CDR2 FYNNEI. The CDR3 reads CASTGRGGTQETQYF. CDR3 coding DNA: TGTGCCAGCACCGGCAGGGGAGGGACCCAAGAGACCCAGTACTTC. Together with reference TRBV2 and TRBJ2-5, the CDR3 gives the full variable domain: EPEVTQTPSHQVTQMGQEVILRCVPISNHLYFYWYRQILGQKVEFLVSFYNNEISEKSEIFDDQFSVERPDGSNFTLKIRSTKLEDSAMYFCASTGRGGTQETQYFGPGTRLLVL.

The rearrangement joins TRBV5-6 to TRBJ1-5; TRBD1 matches 7 bases. This CDR3 contains 16 residues. The trim removed 2 bases at V and 0 bases at J, leaving 5 bases unmatched. Germline V CDR1 and CDR2: SGHDT, YYEEEE. In DNA form, the CDR3 reads TGTGCCAGCAGCTTCCGGACAGGTTTTAGCAATCAGCCCCAGCATTTT. Translation: CASSFRTGFSNQPQHF.

The rearrangement joins TRBV19 to TRBJ1-1; D is ambiguous. This CDR3 spans 14 amino acids. The V gene's germline CDR1 is LNHDA and CDR2 SQIVND (reference sequence). V was cut by 0 bases and J by 1 base, with 6 bases left in between. The CDR3 DNA sequence: TGTGCCAGTAGTATAGATCGGGGGAACACTGAAGCTTTCTTT. This translates into CASSIDRGNTEAFF.

J is TRBJ2-1 and V is TRBV5-1; TRBD2 aligns across 9 bases. The CDR3 is 17 residues long. Trimming cost V 0 bases and J 7 bases; bases outside gene matches: 11. Looked up from germline, CDR1 is SGHRS and CDR2 is YFSETQ. In DNA, the CDR3 is TGCGCCAGCAGCTTGGCCGGTAGCGGGAGTATTGGTAATGAGCAGTTCTTC. Its protein is CASSLAGSGSIGNEQFF.

The chain carries TRBV19 and TRBJ2-2; no clear D gene. Trimming removed 7 bases from V and 7 bases from J, with 4 bases in between. This CDR3 spans 10 amino acids. Germline V lookup: CDR1 LNHDA, CDR2 SQIVND (reference sequence). The CDR3 here is CASIGGELFF. The CDR3 nucleotides read TGTGCCAGTATAGGCGGGGAGCTGTTTTTT.

The chain combines TRBV27 with TRBJ1-1, with TRBD1 as a possible D gene (5 bases). This CDR3 has 17 amino acids. Germline V CDR1 and CDR2: MNHEY, SMNVEV (reference sequence). V was cut by 10 bases and J by 4 bases, with 28 bases left in between. The DNA for the CDR3 is TGTGCCACCAGCAAAAACCGGGACGGTGGCAGGGTCACTGAAGCTTTCTTT. As protein: CATSKNRDGGRVTEAFF.

This chain links TRBV4-1 with TRBJ1-1; D is unresolved. The V gene lost 0 bases and the J gene lost 0 bases, with 14 bases spanning the gap. This CDR3 has 17 amino acids. Per the germline V gene, CDR1 is MGHRA and CDR2 is YSYEKL. In nucleotides, the CDR3 is TGCGCCAGCAGCCAAGACCTCTCCGTCCCAATGAACACTGAAGCTTTCTTT. This translates into CASSQDLSVPMNTEAFF.

This sequence joins TRBV11-1 and TRBJ2-7, with 9 nucleotides matching TRBD2. Trimming at V came to 2 bases and at J to 2 bases, leaving 7 bases not matched to a gene. Germline V gene data show CDR1 as SGHAT and CDR2 as FQDESV (reference sequence). The CDR3 has 16 residues. For the CDR3, the DNA is TGTGCCAGCAGCTTAATATCGGTAGCGGGGGCCTACGAGCAGTACTTC. Translation gives CASSLISVAGAYEQYF.

The CDR3 reads CASSYAVAGDLVTQYF. CDR3 sequence (DNA): TGTGCCAGCAGTTACGCAGTAGCCGGCGACCTAGTTACGCAGTATTTT. The genes are TRBV6-6 and TRBJ2-3; no definite D call. This CDR3 is 16 amino acids long. Trimming removed 2 bases at V and 8 bases at J, with 20 bases between. Looked up from germline, CDR1 is MNHNY and CDR2 is SVGAGI (reference sequence).

V usage is TRBV5-1 and J usage is TRBJ2-2; D might be TRBD1 (5 bases). The ends were cut back, 4 bases at V and 5 bases at J, with 9 bases in the middle. The CDR3 sequence is 13 residues long. Germline V CDR1 and CDR2: SGHRS, YFSETQ. Here the CDR3 DNA reads TGCGCCAGCAGCCCCCAGGGAACCGGGGAGCTGTTTTTT. Its protein product is CASSPQGTGELFF.

This clone was seen a handful of times. The V and J genes are TRBV4-1 and TRBJ1-1, with D tentatively TRBD1 (5 bases). The CDR3 extends over 18 amino acids. CDR1 is MGHRA, CDR2 YSYEKL, per germline. Trimming shortened V by 1 base and J by 1 base, and 19 bases separated the two germline ends. The CDR3, as DNA: TGCGCCAGCAGCCAAGGGTGGGAAGTAGGGACTGCGAACACTGAAGCTTTCTTT. Translation: CASSQGWEVGTANTEAFF.

This sequence joins TRBV27 and TRBJ1-5; no clear D. V lost 3 bases, J lost 2 bases, and 11 bases lay in between. This CDR3 is 15 amino acids long. Germline loops: CDR1 MNHEY, CDR2 SMNVEV (reference sequence). The DNA for the CDR3 is TGTGCCAGCAGTTTTAACCCCTTAGGCAATCAGCCCCAGCATTTT. Amino acids: CASSFNPLGNQPQHF.

The CDR3 loop reads CASSPGGPGLLGAEAFF. CDR3 coding DNA: TGTGCCAGCTCACCGGGCGGCCCAGGCCTTTTGGGGGCTGAAGCTTTCTTT. The J gene is TRBJ1-1, the V gene TRBV18; possibly TRBD1 for D (5 bases). The germline gives CDR1 KGHSH, CDR2 LQKENI. CDR3 length: 17 amino acids. The V end was cut by 3 bases, the J end by 6 bases, with 23 bases between.

The chain employs TRBV19 and TRBJ2-2; 12 positions agree with TRBD1. The CDR3 runs 17 residues. The V gene's germline CDR1 is LNHDA and CDR2 SQIVND (reference sequence). J lost 6 bases, V lost 4 bases, and 9 bases had no gene match. CDR3: CASSTPLGQGASGELFF. CDR3 sequence (DNA): TGTGCCAGTAGTACGCCCCTGGGACAGGGGGCGTCCGGGGAGCTGTTTTTT.

V usage is TRBV2 and J usage is TRBJ1-4; 9 nucleotides agree with TRBD1. The CDR3 loop spans 12 amino acids. Germline V gives CDR1 SNHLY, CDR2 FYNNEI. The V and J ends lost 5 bases and 13 bases, in that order; junction bases with no gene match: 5. The CDR3 reads CASSTTGGRLFF. DNA of the CDR3: TGTGCCAGCAGTACGACAGGGGGTAGACTGTTTTTT. Drawing the rest from reference TRBV2 and TRBJ1-4, the complete variable domain is EPEVTQTPSHQVTQMGQEVILRCVPISNHLYFYWYRQILGQKVEFLVSFYNNEISEKSEIFDDQFSVERPDGSNFTLKIRSTKLEDSAMYFCASSTTGGRLFFGSGTQLSVL.

V is TRBV16 and J is TRBJ2-1, with 8 nucleotides matching TRBD2. The length of the CDR3 is 16 residues. Looked up from germline, CDR1 is KGHSY and CDR2 is FQNENV. Losses at the gene ends were 4 bases for V and 2 bases for J; bases not matched to a gene: 7. Here the CDR3 DNA reads TGTGCCAGCAGCCCCCCCGGGGGGGCCGCCTACAATGAGCAGTTCTTC. This sequence encodes CASSPPGGAAYNEQFF.

The chain recombines TRBV20-1 with TRBJ1-2; no reliable D call. CDR1 and CDR2 (germline): DFQATT, SNEGSKA (reference sequence). The CDR3 sequence is 11 residues long. V lost 6 bases to trimming and J lost 5 bases, with 10 bases between them. Here the CDR3 DNA reads TGCAGTGCGAGGACGGAATATGGCTACACCTTC. Protein: CSARTEYGYTF.

V and J are TRBV27 and TRBJ1-5; possibly TRBD1 for D (6 bases). Trimming took 5 bases from V and 0 from J, leaving 20 bases between them. The CDR3 totals 18 residues. The germline V gene encodes CDR1 MNHEY and CDR2 SMNVEV (reference sequence). This CDR3 is CASSAHGTPGYSNQPQHF. The CDR3 bases are TGTGCCAGCAGTGCTCACGGGACACCCGGCTATAGCAATCAGCCCCAGCATTTT.

The genes are TRBV19 and TRBJ2-5, with 9 positions matching TRBD2. The CDR3 loop spans 15 amino acids. The V segment lost 5 bases and the J segment 1 base; nucleotides outside the gene matches: 5. Germline V lookup: CDR1 LNHDA, CDR2 SQIVND (reference sequence). The CDR3 spells CASSGLAGSQETQYF. The CDR3 DNA sequence: TGTGCCAGTAGTGGCCTAGCGGGATCCCAAGAGACCCAGTACTTC.

This rearrangement joins TRBV9 to TRBJ2-1, with D possibly TRBD2 on 6 matching bases. The germline gives CDR1 SGDLS, CDR2 YYNGEE. The CDR3 has 16 amino acids. Trimming removed 3 bases from V and 9 bases from J, with 22 bases in between. This chain's CDR3 is CASSDPGGLNTPEQFF. DNA for the CDR3: TGTGCCAGCAGCGATCCTGGGGGACTCAACACCCCTGAGCAGTTCTTC.